This T cell receptor (beta chain) came from a study of T cells in localized non-small cell lung cancer. Study-level findings and limits: Without multi-region sequencing, intratumor heterogeneity could not be excluded.

Measured with immunoSEQ multiplex PCR; TCRdb has only the in-frame clones, and not every one. Among approximately 43,000 clones listed, 86% were seen once. The V gene's germline CDR1 is SGHTA and CDR2 FQGTGA. This CDR3 has 16 amino acids. V dropped 3 bases and J dropped 1 base, with 15 bases sitting between them. About this clone itself: Its specificity is unknown.

The sample was peripheral blood, taken before any cancer treatment. The TCR sequence derives from a woman between 18 and 55 years old with stage III lung adenocarcinoma. V is TRBV7-3 and J is TRBJ1-1, with D unclear. This CDR3 is CASSLDLQRANTEAFF. DNA of the CDR3: TGTGCCAGCAGCTTGGACTTACAGAGAGCGAACACTGAAGCTTTCTTT.